One sample yielded the 4 T cell receptor beta chains listed below, sequenced in a study of control samples from healthy donors and cancer patients. Assay: immunoSEQ multiplex PCR; the TCRdb copy retains only in-frame clones and omits some. The sample consists of 150,000 to 200,000 clones, approximately 94% of them appearing once. Sequenced sample: blood. These receptors were taken from a woman in her 40s in good health.

This clone was recorded once. CDR3 DNA: TGTGCCAGCAGTTTACGTTCGGGGGATCGCAATCAGCCCCAGCATTTT. Protein product: CASSLRSGDRNQPQHF. The rearrangement joins TRBV27 to TRBJ1-5; D may be TRBD1 (5 bases). Germline values: CDR1 MNHEY, CDR2 SMNVEV (reference sequence). The V end was cut by 2 bases, the J end by 2 bases, with 13 bases between. The CDR3 is made up of 16 amino acids.

This chain connects TRBV6-6 to TRBJ1-1; a weak D match, TRBD1 (5 bases). From germline, CDR1 is MNHNY and CDR2 SVGAGI (reference sequence). This CDR3 has 14 amino acids. The V end lost 2 bases, the J end lost 3 bases, and 10 bases lay between the germline ends. CDR3 coding DNA: TGTGCCAGCAGTTACCCGGGACGGTACACTGAAGCTTTCTTT. Its translation is CASSYPGRYTEAFF.

The CDR3 region is CASSQPSRFYNEQFF. The CDR3 nucleotides read TGCGCCAGCAGCCAACCCTCCCGGTTCTACAATGAGCAGTTCTTC. The chain combines TRBV4-1 with TRBJ2-1; D not certain. The CDR3 sequence is 15 residues long. The germline gives CDR1 MGHRA, CDR2 YSYEKL. Trimming removed 2 bases at V and 3 bases at J, with 11 bases between.

The V and J genes are TRBV9 and TRBJ2-5; D uncertain. There are 14 residues in the CDR3. V shed 0 bases and J shed 1 base, with 7 bases lying between them. Germline V CDR1 and CDR2: SGDLS, YYNGEE. This chain's CDR3 is CASSVGQVQETQYF. The CDR3 DNA sequence: TGTGCCAGCAGCGTAGGGCAGGTCCAAGAGACCCAGTACTTC. Full variable domain (outside the CDR3, taken from reference TRBV9 and TRBJ2-5): DSGVTQTPKHLITATGQRVTLRCSPRSGDLSVYWYQQSLDQGLQFLIQYYNGEERAKGNILERFSAQQFPDLHSELNLSSLELGDSALYFCASSVGQVQETQYFGPGTRLLVL.